Listed below are T cell receptor beta chains from one sample, sequenced in a study of identical twins. TCRdb re-called the 5' RACE reads with MiXCR, one entry per CDR3 protein. The sample yields some 630,000 distinct CDR3 sequences, under 8.5% seen once. These data are also associated with another study on yellow fever vaccine responses in identical twins.

The sequenced sample was PBMCs. The receptors were sampled from a woman aged 18-29 years in good health. Each CDR3 is given with its conserved first and last residue. D genes are given only for firm matches.

TRBJ2-5 | NA | TRBV12-3/TRBV12-4 | CASSPFLQETQYF
TRBJ1-6 | NA | TRBV19 | CASKTGFNSPLHF
TRBJ1-4 | NA | TRBV12-3/TRBV12-4 | CASSLGSRKLFF
TRBJ1-1 | NA | TRBV14 | CASSLFSTGRTEAFF
TRBJ2-5 | NA | TRBV5-6 | CASSLGAGGVETQYF
TRBJ2-2 | NA | TRBV5-1 | CASSLAQRPNTGELFF
TRBJ2-7 | TRBD2 | TRBV28 | CASSFELAGGEQYF
TRBJ1-2 | NA | TRBV3-1 | CASSQGSPLGYTF
TRBJ2-7 | TRBD2 | TRBV10-3 | CASGANPYEQYF
TRBJ2-3 | TRBD1 | TRBV5-1 | CASSSGDRIDTQYF
TRBJ1-2 | NA | TRBV10-1 | CASSEDSPNYGYTF
TRBJ1-1 | TRBD1 | TRBV10-3 | CAITGQQNTEAFF
TRBJ2-5 | NA | TRBV3-1 | CASSPWTLGRETQYF
TRBJ2-5 | NA | TRBV18 | CASSPPTGGGETQYF
TRBJ2-3 | TRBD2 | TRBV2 | CASSATSGSADTQYF
TRBJ2-3 | NA | TRBV12-3/TRBV12-4 | CASSFWGPPADTQYF
TRBJ2-5 | NA | TRBV20-1 | CSASGEETQYF
TRBJ1-3 | NA | TRBV10-3 | CAISAQGSGNTIYF
TRBJ2-2 | TRBD1 | TRBV5-1 | CASSSGTGVGTGELFF
TRBJ2-1 | TRBD2 | TRBV7-2 | CASSLSGSINEQFF
TRBJ2-3 | TRBD2 | TRBV12-3/TRBV12-4 | CASSPRAGGTTDTQYF
TRBJ1-2 | NA | TRBV3-1 | CASSQVQRQPGLGGYTF
TRBJ2-5 | TRBD2 | TRBV20-1 | CSAGADSGRLDETQYF
TRBJ1-2 | NA | TRBV11-2 | CASSPQGRGYTF
TRBJ2-1 | NA | TRBV2 | CASRDGISNEQFF
TRBJ2-2 | NA | TRBV19 | CASNREVFYTGELFF
TRBJ1-1 | NA | TRBV5-1 | CASSLLWLNTEAFF